This TCR beta chain was sequenced for a study of shared clonotypes between healthy human individuals. Naive CD8 cells lacked CD45RO and underwent positive selection for CCR7, leaving out terminally differentiated effector memory CD45RA+ cells. The study's findings and limits: The represented genetic and exposure-history diversity was limited by the small number of donors. As a rule, naive subsets had a larger estimated richness than memory subsets.

As regards this clone: Its antigen is unknown.

Method: immunoSEQ multiplex PCR; TCRdb's copy keeps in-frame clones and lacks some. The sample holds 760,000 or so clones, just over 95% seen once. V was pared by 5 bases and J by 0 bases, with 20 bases between. The germline V gene has CDR1 MDHEN and CDR2 SYDVKM. The length of the CDR3 is 17 residues. Material for sequencing was naive CD8+ T cells sorted from blood. J is TRBJ2-7 and V is TRBV28, with D possibly being TRBD2 (6 bases). This clonotype was sampled from a man in his thirties or forties in good health. CDR3 nucleotide sequence: TGTGCCAGCAGTAGTGTAGGAGGCGGGATCCACTCCTACGAGCAGTACTTC. Translating gives CASSSVGGGIHSYEQYF. The variable domain in full, with the rest retrieved from reference TRBV28 and TRBJ2-7, is DVKVTQSSRYLVKRTGEKVFLECVQDMDHENMFWYRQDPGLGLRLIYFSYDVKMKEKGDIPEGYSVSREKKERFSLILESASTNQTSMYLCASSSVGGGIHSYEQYFGPGTRLTVT.